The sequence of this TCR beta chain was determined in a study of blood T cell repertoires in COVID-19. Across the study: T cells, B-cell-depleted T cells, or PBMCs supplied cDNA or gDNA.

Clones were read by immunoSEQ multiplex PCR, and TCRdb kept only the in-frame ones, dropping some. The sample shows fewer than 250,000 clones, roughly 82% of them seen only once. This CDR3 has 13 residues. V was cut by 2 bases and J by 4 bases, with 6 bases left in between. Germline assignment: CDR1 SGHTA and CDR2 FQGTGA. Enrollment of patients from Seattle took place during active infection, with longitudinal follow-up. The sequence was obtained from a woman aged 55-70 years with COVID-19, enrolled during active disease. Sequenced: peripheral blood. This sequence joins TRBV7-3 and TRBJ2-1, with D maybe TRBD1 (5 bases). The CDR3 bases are TGTGCCAGCAGCTTAGGGGCTTACAATGAGCAGTTCTTC. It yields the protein CASSLGAYNEQFF.